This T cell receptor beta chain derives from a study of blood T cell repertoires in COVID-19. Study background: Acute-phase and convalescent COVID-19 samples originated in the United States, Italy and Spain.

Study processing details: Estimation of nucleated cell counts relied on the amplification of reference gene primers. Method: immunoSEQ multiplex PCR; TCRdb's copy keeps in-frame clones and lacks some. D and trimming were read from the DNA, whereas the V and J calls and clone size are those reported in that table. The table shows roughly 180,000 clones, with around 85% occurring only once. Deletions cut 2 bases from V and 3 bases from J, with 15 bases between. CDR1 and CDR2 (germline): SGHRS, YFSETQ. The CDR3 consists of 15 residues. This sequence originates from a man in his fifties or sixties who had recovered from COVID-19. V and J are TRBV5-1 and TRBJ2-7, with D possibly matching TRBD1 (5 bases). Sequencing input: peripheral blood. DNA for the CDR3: TGCGCCAGCAGCTTTAATCAGGTTACAGGCTACGAGCAGTACTTC. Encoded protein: CASSFNQVTGYEQYF.